The present T cell receptor beta chain was sequenced within a study of CD8+ T cells in alopecia areata. Study background: The study gave treated patients oral tofacitinib at 5 to 10 mg twice daily. General study points: Against the mouse data, patients shared TCRs less clearly, possibly for HLA reasons.

Extracted RNA was reverse transcribed into cDNA, the sequencing template. Generated by immunoSEQ multiplex PCR, the TCRdb table keeps only in-frame clones and is missing some. The table includes 45,000 to 60,000 clones, about 96% detected once. CDR1 and CDR2 (germline): MGHRA, YSYEKL. Trimming shortened V by 1 base and J by 16 bases, and 17 bases separated the two germline ends. CDR3 length: 13 amino acids. Details on this clone: Antigen: not known.

The source of this sequence is a human donor with alopecia areata. The source was CD8+ T cells sorted from blood, collected at week 0. J is TRBJ2-1 and V is TRBV4-1; D is possibly TRBD2 (7 bases). CDR3 residues: CASSQALGGRGFF. The CDR3 DNA reads TGCGCCAGCAGCCAAGCCCTGGGGGGGCGGGGATTCTTC.